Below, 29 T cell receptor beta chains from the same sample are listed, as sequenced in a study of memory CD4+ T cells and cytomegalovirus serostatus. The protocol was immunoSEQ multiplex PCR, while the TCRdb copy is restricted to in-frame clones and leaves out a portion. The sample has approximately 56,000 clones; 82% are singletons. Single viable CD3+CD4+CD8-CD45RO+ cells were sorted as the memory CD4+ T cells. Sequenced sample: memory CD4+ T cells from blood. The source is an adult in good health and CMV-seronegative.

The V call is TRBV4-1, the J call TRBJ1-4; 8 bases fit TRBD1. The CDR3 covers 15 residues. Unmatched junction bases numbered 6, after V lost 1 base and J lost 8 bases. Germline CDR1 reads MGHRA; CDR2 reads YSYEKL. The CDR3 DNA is TGCGCCAGCAGCCAAGCATCCGGGACAGGCGAAAAACTGTTTTTT. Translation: CASSQASGTGEKLFF.

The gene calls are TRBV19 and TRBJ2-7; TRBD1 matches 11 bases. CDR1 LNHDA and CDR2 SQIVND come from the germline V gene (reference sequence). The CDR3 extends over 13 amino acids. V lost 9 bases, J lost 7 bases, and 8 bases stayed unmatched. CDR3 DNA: TGTGCCAGCTGTCCGGACAGGGGGCAAGAGCAGTACTTC. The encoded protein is CASCPDRGQEQYF. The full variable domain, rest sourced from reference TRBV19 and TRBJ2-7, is DGGITQSPKYLFRKEGQNVTLSCEQNLNHDAMYWYRQDPGQGLRLIYYSQIVNDFQKGDIAEGYSVSREKKESFPLTVTSAQKNPTAFYLCASCPDRGQEQYFGPGTRLTVT.

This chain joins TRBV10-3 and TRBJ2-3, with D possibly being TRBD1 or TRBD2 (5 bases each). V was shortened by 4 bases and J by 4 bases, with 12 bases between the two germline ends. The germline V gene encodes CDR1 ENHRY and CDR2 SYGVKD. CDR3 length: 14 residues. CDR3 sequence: CAISGGQGADTQYF. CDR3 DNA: TGTGCCATCAGTGGAGGGCAGGGCGCAGATACGCAGTATTTT.

The CDR3 DNA is TGTGCCAGCAGCTACAGGGGGCCAGGGGCCAACGTCCTGACTTTC. Translated, it gives CASSYRGPGANVLTF. This chain uses TRBV6-6 with TRBJ2-6, with 9 bases that match TRBD1. Germline CDR1 reads MNHNY; CDR2 reads SVGAGI (reference sequence). The length of the CDR3 is 15 residues. V trimming: 6 bases; J trimming: 4 bases; junction bases outside the gene matches: 4.

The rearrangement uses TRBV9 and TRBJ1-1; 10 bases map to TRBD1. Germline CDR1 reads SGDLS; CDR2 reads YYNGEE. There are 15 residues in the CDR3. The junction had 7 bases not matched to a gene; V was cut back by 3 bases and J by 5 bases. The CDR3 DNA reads TGTGCCAGCAGCGCCCGGACAGGGGGGGAAACTGAAGCTTTCTTT. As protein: CASSARTGGETEAFF.

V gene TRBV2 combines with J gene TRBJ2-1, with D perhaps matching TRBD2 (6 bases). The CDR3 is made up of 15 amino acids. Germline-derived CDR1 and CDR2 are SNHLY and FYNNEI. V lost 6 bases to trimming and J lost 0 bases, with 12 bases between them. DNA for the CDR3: TGTGCCAGCAGGGGGGGACCACGCTCCTACAATGAGCAGTTCTTC. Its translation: CASRGGPRSYNEQFF.

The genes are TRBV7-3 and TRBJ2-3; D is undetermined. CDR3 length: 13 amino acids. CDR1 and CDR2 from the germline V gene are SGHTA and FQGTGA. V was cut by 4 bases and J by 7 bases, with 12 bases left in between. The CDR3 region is CASSSPPANTQYF. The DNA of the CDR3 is TGTGCCAGCAGCTCCCCCCCGGCGAATACGCAGTATTTT.

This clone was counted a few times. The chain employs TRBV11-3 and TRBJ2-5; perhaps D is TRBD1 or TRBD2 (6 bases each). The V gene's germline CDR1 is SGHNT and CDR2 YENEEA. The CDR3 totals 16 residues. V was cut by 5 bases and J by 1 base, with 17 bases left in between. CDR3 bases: TGTGCCAGCAGCACCGGGGGCGGGGCGACCCAAGAGACCCAGTACTTC. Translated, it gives CASSTGGGATQETQYF.

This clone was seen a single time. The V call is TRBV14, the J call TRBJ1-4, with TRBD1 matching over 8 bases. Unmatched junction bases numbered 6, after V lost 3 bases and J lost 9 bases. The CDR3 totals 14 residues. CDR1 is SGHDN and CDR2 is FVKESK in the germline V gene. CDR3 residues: CASSQGQVEKKLFF. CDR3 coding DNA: TGTGCCAGCAGCCAGGGACAGGTCGAGAAAAAACTGTTTTTT.

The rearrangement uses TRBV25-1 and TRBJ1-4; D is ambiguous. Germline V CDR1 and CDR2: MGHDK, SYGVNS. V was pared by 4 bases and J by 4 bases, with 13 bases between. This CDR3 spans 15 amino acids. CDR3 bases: TGTGCCAGCAGTGGGTTGGAAAGTGTTAATGAAAAACTGTTTTTT. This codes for CASSGLESVNEKLFF.

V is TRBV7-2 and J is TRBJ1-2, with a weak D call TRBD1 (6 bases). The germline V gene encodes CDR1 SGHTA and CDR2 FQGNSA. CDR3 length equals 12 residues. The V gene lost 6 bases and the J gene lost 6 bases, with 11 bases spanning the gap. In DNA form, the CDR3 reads TGTGCCAGCAGGGGGGGGCAGGATGGCTACACCTTC. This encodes CASRGGQDGYTF.

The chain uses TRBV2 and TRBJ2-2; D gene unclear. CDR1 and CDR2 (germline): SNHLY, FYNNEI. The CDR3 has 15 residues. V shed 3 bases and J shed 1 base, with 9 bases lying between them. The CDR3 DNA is TGTGCCAGCAGTGATCTGGATGGGAACACCGGGGAGCTGTTTTTT. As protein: CASSDLDGNTGELFF.

The CDR3 is CASSHDYYEQYF. The DNA of the CDR3 is TGTGCCAGCAGTCATGATTACTACGAGCAGTACTTC. The chain uses TRBV5-4 and TRBJ2-7, with D unresolved. CDR3 size: 12 residues. Germline CDR1 is SGHNT and CDR2 is YYREEE (reference sequence). V lost 5 bases and J 3 bases, leaving 9 bases between the germline ends.

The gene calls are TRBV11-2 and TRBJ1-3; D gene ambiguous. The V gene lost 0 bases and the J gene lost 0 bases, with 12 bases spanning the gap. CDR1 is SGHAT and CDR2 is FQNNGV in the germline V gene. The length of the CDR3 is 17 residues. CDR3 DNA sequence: TGTGCCAGCAGCTTAGAGCGAGGATCTACCTCTGGAAACACCATATATTTT. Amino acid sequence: CASSLERGSTSGNTIYF.

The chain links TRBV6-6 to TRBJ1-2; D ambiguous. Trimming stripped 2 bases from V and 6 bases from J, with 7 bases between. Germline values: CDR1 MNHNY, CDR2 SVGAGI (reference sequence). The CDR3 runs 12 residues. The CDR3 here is CASSYRRHGYTF. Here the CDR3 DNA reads TGTGCCAGCAGTTACAGGCGACATGGCTACACCTTC.

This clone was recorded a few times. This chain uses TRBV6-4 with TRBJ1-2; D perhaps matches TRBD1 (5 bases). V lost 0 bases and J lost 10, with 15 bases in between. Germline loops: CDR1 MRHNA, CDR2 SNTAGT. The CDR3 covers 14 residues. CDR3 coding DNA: TGTGCCAGCAGTGACTCCAGCCGTGGGACCCACTACACCTTC. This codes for CASSDSSRGTHYTF.

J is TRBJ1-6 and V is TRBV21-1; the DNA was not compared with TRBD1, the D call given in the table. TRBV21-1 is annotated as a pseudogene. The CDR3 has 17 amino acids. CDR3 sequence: CASSKCHTWTGDSPLHF. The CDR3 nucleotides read TGTGCCAGCAGCAAATGCCATACCTGGACAGGGGATTCACCCCTCCACTTT.

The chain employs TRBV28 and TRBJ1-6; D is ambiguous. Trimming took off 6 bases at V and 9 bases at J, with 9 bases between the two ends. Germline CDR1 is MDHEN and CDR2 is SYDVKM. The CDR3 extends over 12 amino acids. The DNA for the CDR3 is TGTGCCAGCAGCTCCGTCACTTCACCCCTCCACTTT. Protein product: CASSSVTSPLHF.

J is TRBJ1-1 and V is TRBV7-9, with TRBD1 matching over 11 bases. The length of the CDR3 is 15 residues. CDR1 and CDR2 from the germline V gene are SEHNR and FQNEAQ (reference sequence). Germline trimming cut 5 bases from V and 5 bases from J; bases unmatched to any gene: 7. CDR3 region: CASSHEGQGVTEAFF. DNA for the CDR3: TGTGCCAGCAGCCACGAGGGACAGGGGGTGACTGAAGCTTTCTTT.

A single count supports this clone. For the CDR3, the DNA is TGTGCCAGCAGTTTACAGGGACTAGCGGGGTACGAGCAGTACTTC. Amino acids: CASSLQGLAGYEQYF. V gene TRBV27 combines with J gene TRBJ2-7; 13 bases agree with TRBD2. Unmatched junction bases numbered 2, after V lost 2 bases and J lost 4 bases. The CDR3 covers 15 residues. Germline V gene lookup returns CDR1 MNHEY and CDR2 SMNVEV (reference sequence).

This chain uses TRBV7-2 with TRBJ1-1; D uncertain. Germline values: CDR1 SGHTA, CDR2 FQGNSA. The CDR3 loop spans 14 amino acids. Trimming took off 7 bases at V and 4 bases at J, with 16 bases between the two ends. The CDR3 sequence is CASTPGGVITEAFF. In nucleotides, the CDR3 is TGTGCCAGCACCCCAGGCGGGGTGATCACTGAAGCTTTCTTT.

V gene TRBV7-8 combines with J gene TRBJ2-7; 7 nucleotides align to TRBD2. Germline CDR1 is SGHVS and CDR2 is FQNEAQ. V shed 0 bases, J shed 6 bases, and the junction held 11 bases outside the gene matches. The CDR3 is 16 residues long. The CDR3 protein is CASSLAWTPGGTEQYF. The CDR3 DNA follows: TGTGCCAGCAGCTTAGCTTGGACGCCCGGGGGGACCGAGCAGTACTTC.

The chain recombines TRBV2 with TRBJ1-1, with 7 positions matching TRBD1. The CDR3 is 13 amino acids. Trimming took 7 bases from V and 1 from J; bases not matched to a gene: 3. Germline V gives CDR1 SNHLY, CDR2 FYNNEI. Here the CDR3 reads CASKDRRNTEAFF. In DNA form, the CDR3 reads TGTGCCAGCAAGGACAGGAGGAACACTGAAGCTTTCTTT.

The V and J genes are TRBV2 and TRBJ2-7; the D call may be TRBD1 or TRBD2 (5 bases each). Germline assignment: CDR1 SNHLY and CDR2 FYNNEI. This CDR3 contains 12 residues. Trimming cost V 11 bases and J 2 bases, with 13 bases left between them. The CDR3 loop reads CAGSGTPYEQYF. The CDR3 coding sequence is TGTGCCGGCTCCGGGACGCCCTACGAGCAGTACTTC.

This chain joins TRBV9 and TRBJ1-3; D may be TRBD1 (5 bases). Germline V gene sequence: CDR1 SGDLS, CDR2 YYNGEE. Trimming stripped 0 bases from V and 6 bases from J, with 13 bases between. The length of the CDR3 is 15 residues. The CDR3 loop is CASSVEGASANTIYF. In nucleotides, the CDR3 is TGTGCCAGCAGCGTAGAAGGGGCTTCAGCAAACACCATATATTTT.

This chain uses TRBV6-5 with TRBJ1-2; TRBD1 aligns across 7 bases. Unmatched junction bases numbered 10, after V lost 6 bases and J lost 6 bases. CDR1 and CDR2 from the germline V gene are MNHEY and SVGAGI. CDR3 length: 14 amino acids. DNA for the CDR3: TGTGCCAGCAGGACCCGGCAGGGGGAGGATGGCTACACCTTC. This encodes CASRTRQGEDGYTF.

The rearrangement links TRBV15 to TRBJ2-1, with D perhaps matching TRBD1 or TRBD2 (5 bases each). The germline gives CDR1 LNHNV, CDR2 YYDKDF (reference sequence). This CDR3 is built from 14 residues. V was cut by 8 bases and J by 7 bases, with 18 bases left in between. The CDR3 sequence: CATRDPSGLNEQFF. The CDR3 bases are TGTGCCACCCGGGACCCCTCGGGGTTGAATGAGCAGTTCTTC.

The chain's CDR3 is CSADWNEKLFF. The CDR3 DNA reads TGCAGCGCTGATTGGAATGAAAAACTGTTTTTT. This chain joins TRBV29-1 and TRBJ1-4, with unresolved D. From germline, CDR1 is SQVTM and CDR2 ANQGSEA. V dropped 7 bases and J dropped 5 bases, with 8 bases sitting between them. This CDR3 spans 11 amino acids.

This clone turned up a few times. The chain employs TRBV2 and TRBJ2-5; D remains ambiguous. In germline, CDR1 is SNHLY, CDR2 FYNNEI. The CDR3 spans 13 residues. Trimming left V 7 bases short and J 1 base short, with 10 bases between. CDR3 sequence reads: CASIARIQETQYF. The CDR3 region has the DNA TGTGCCAGCATCGCTAGGATCCAAGAGACCCAGTACTTC.